This T cell receptor beta chain stems from a study of cytomegalovirus exposure and HLA in healthy donors. This clone was detected a few times. Both 60 Vbeta primers and 13 Jbeta primers went into the PCR. Generated by immunoSEQ multiplex PCR, the TCRdb table keeps only in-frame clones and is missing some. The data contain about 170,000 clones, just under 80% of them singletons. CDR3 length: 14 residues. The germline gives CDR1 LNHDA, CDR2 SQIVND (reference sequence). V dropped 3 bases and J dropped 3 bases, with 9 bases sitting between them. The specimen was PBMCs. The chain links TRBV19 to TRBJ1-5; D is possibly TRBD1 (5 bases). This clonotype was sampled from a woman in her forties or fifties in good health and CMV-seropositive. The DNA for the CDR3 is TGTGCCAGTAGTATGGCAGGGATCAATCAGCCCCAGCATTTT. It codes for CASSMAGINQPQHF.